This TCR beta chain was sequenced in a study of cytomegalovirus exposure and HLA in healthy donors. Overall study: The same platform used for the approximately 670 first-cohort repertoires was also used for the 130 or so validation repertoires, as a later analysis reported.

Germline CDR1 GTSNPN, CDR2 SVGIG (reference sequence). Trimming pared 5 bases from V and 4 bases from J, leaving 17 bases between. The CDR3 is 14 amino acids. Study-wide points: Among TCR beta chains, those listed as cytomegalovirus-associated numbered over 150.

Only one count was recorded for this clone. Its antigen remains unknown. The assay was immunoSEQ multiplex PCR, and TCRdb's table has in-frame clones only and misses some. The sample holds fewer than 250,000 clones, about 83% seen once. The donors were part of the validation cohort of 100 to 150 subjects. That cohort was separate from the first cohort, which comprised 700 or so subjects. The sequencing sample was made of PBMCs. The gene calls are TRBV30 and TRBJ1-1; D is possibly TRBD1 (5 bases). The sequence came from a young man in good health and CMV-seronegative. CDR3 coding DNA: TGTGCCTGGGGCCGGGGGGTCGGGAGCACTGAAGCTTTCTTT. This sequence encodes CAWGRGVGSTEAFF.